The entry below describes one T cell receptor (beta chain). At least ten counts were recorded for this clonotype. This receptor's antigen is unknown. No base qualities exist here, and no much larger clone lies one base off it. Library preparation used PCR. Sequencing instrument: Illumina HiSeq 2500. To normalize quantification of the TCRbeta repertoire, the TCR libraries were built with molecular barcoding that relied on unique molecular identifiers. Through fastp at Q25 and MiXCR, TCRdb rebuilt clones from the public reads, retaining in-frame beta chains. Here each entry gathers all rows of one CDR3 protein and keeps the most common genes and DNA. The sample records approximately 500,000 distinct CDR3 sequences, 10% to 13% of which are singletons. The ten top clones hold approximately 2% of the sample. A distance of 12 bases separates the germline ends of V and J, which lose 3 bases and 4 bases respectively. CDR3 length: 14 amino acids, cysteine to phenylalanine. Only CDR3 DNA is held: 42 bases, read in frame from base 1. CDR1 SNHLY and CDR2 FYNNEI are derived from the germline V gene.

These data are taken from a study of T-cell reconstitution after alpha-beta-depleted transplantation in children (dated by TCRdb to between 2015 and 2016). Background for the entire study: Using TCR repertoire profiling, the study quantitatively followed how T-cell immune reconstitution unfolded in children after TCRalphabeta/CD19-depleted allogeneic hematopoietic cell transplantation.

The full study reports these points: In some patients, the high TCRbeta diversity seen at day 60 was put down to recipient T cells and intrathymic progenitors that had survived conditioning. Over the following months the frequencies of hyperexpanded clones went down, and after one year T-cell counts and TCRbeta diversity were mostly credited to newly produced T cells. The apparently early alphabetaT-cell count recovery about two months after transplant was reportedly dependent on only several hundred rapidly expanded clones derived from non-depleted graft cells.

What the treatment or condition label conveys for this sample: allogeneic hematopoietic cell transplantation with graft depleted of TCRalphabeta T cells and CD19 B cells. The children who served as transplant recipients had been given grafts of TCRalphabeta/CD19-depleted allogeneic hematopoietic cells. The material was PBMCs, obtained before TCRalphabeta/CD19-depleted stem cell transplant. The sequence joins TRBV2 to TRBJ1-1, with the D gene uncertain. The TCR originated in a child aged 2-9 years with inherited bone marrow failure, due to receive a stem cell transplant. The nucleotides read TGTGCCAGCAGTGACTCAGGCCCGGGCACTGAAGCTTTCTTT. This translates into CASSDSGPGTEAFF.